The 12 T cell receptor beta chains below were found in one sample sequenced in a study of cytomegalovirus exposure and HLA in healthy donors. The PCR was carried out with 60 Vbeta primers and 13 Jbeta primers. Generated by immunoSEQ multiplex PCR, the TCRdb table keeps only in-frame clones and is missing some. Of tens of thousands of clones listed, approximately 81% are singletons. Sequenced: PBMCs. The receptors stem from a woman aged 30 to 39 in good health and CMV-seropositive.

The genes are TRBV19 and TRBJ1-5; the match to TRBD1 covers 7 bases. J lost 6 bases, V lost 9 bases, and 5 bases had no gene match. There are 12 residues in the CDR3. Germline lookup yields CDR1 LNHDA and CDR2 SQIVND (reference sequence). CDR3 sequence: CASVQGTQPQHF. The DNA for the CDR3 is TGTGCCAGCGTACAGGGGACTCAGCCCCAGCATTTT.

V is TRBV25-1 and J is TRBJ2-7; D is unresolved. The CDR3 is 10 amino acids. Deletions cut 3 bases from V and 5 bases from J, with 2 bases between. Germline values: CDR1 MGHDK, CDR2 SYGVNS. The CDR3 nucleotides read TGTGCCAGCAGTGACGACGAGCAGTACTTC. This codes for CASSDDEQYF.

The rearrangement joins TRBV5-4 to TRBJ2-7; 14 nucleotides agree with TRBD2. The CDR3 loop spans 19 amino acids. Germline CDR1 and CDR2: SGHNT and YYREEE (reference sequence). J was trimmed by 1 base and V by 4 bases; bases with no gene match: 13. The CDR3 DNA reads TGTGCCAGCAGCCCTCCGGGACTAGCGGGAGATCGGGGGTCCTACGAGCAGTACTTC. This translates into CASSPPGLAGDRGSYEQYF.

The genes are TRBV28 and TRBJ2-5; the match to TRBD1 covers 10 bases. Gene TRBJ2-7 matches the end of the DNA better, so the J call may be wrong. Germline V gives CDR1 MDHEN, CDR2 SYDVKM. The CDR3 consists of 15 residues. CDR3 loop: CASGFDRGRFHEQYF. The CDR3 nucleotides are TGTGCCAGCGGATTCGACAGGGGGCGCTTCCACGAGCAGTACTTC.

J is TRBJ2-1 and V is TRBV6-5; TRBD1 might be the D (5 bases). The CDR3 consists of 14 residues. The germline V gene has CDR1 MNHEY and CDR2 SVGAGI. V shed 2 bases and J shed 8 bases, with 13 bases lying between them. The CDR3 region has the DNA TGTGCCAGCAGTTACCAGGGCCTGATGGATGAGCAGTTCTTC. Residues: CASSYQGLMDEQFF.

This clone was recorded a few times. This rearrangement joins TRBV5-1 to TRBJ2-1, with a possible D match to TRBD1 (6 bases). The germline V gene has CDR1 SGHRS and CDR2 YFSETQ. V was trimmed by 0 bases and J by 7 bases, leaving 11 bases between them. The CDR3 has 14 amino acids. The CDR3 DNA reads as TGCGCCAGCAGCTTGGGCCTCGGGACAAATGAGCAGTTCTTC. Protein sequence: CASSLGLGTNEQFF.

The chain has TRBV7-3 and TRBJ2-1, with D possibly matching TRBD2 (6 bases). The ends were cut back, 5 bases at V and 10 bases at J, with 15 bases in the middle. Germline CDR1 SGHTA, CDR2 FQGTGA. The CDR3 contains 13 residues. Here the CDR3 reads CASSARLGAEQFF. DNA of the CDR3: TGTGCCAGCAGCGCACGACTAGGGGCGGAGCAGTTCTTC.

This clone was counted a few times. Other DNA sequences in the same sample also yield this CDR3. The chain couples TRBV5-1 to TRBJ2-1; D is perhaps TRBD2 (5 bases). This CDR3 contains 15 residues. CDR1 and CDR2 from the germline V gene are SGHRS and YFSETQ. CDR3 sequence (DNA): TGCGCTAGTAGCAACCGAAAAGCGGCATACAATGAGCAGTTCTTC. Protein sequence: CASSNRKAAYNEQFF.

The rearrangement uses TRBV4-1 and TRBJ2-1; weak D call: TRBD2 (6 bases). V shed 4 bases and J shed 9 bases, with 13 bases lying between them. CDR1 and CDR2 from the germline V gene are MGHRA and YSYEKL. This CDR3 is 13 amino acids long. The CDR3 DNA is TGCGCCAGCAGCCTTGATAGCGGTATTGAGCAGTTCTTC. This sequence encodes CASSLDSGIEQFF.

The chain links TRBV27 to TRBJ2-3; TRBD1 matches at 8 bases. The CDR3 covers 15 residues. V dropped 2 bases and J dropped 0; count of bases not matched to a gene: 1. Germline V gene sequence: CDR1 MNHEY, CDR2 SMNVEV (reference sequence). In DNA form, the CDR3 reads TGTGCCAGCAGTTTAGGGACAGGTAGCACAGATACGCAGTATTTT. Protein sequence: CASSLGTGSTDTQYF.

The rearrangement links TRBV4-3 to TRBJ2-7, with D perhaps matching TRBD2 (6 bases). The germline V gene encodes CDR1 LGHNA and CDR2 YSLEER. The CDR3 spans 14 residues. V shed 4 bases and J shed 6 bases, with 16 bases lying between them. This CDR3 reads CASSPGPLAIEQYF. The CDR3 region has the DNA TGCGCCAGCAGCCCCGGGCCCCTAGCGATCGAGCAGTACTTC.

The chain is built from TRBV7-3 and TRBJ2-1, with D perhaps TRBD2 (5 bases). The CDR3 sequence is 13 residues long. Germline lookup yields CDR1 SGHTA and CDR2 FQGTGA. Trimming removed 5 bases at V and 5 bases at J, with 10 bases between. The chain's CDR3 is CASSNGLNNEQFF. The DNA of the CDR3 is TGTGCCAGCAGCAACGGACTCAACAATGAGCAGTTCTTC.